This T cell receptor (beta chain) was retrieved from a study of patients and donors after allogeneic stem cell transplantation. MiXCR was run by TCRdb on the RT-PCR reads, yielding one entry per CDR3 protein. The sample lists 150,000 to 200,000 distinct CDR3 sequences, approximately 28% seen once, with approximately 3.5% in the top ten. The receptor's source is a human donor who was either an allogeneic HSCT recipient or a stem cell or donor lymphocyte infusion donor (not recorded which). It is not recorded whose cells these are; they may come from a transplant donor. The sequenced sample consisted of blood, either unsorted or a sorted T cell fraction (not recorded which).

The CDR3 DNA follows: TGCAGTGCGAGTATAGCGGTTAAGAGCTCCTACGAGCAGTACTTC. This codes for CSASIAVKSSYEQYF. This sequence joins TRBV20-1 and TRBJ2-7; D is possibly TRBD2 (6 bases). Germline lookup yields CDR1 DFQATT and CDR2 SNEGSKA (reference sequence). Trimming removed 6 bases from V and 0 bases from J, with 18 bases in between. This CDR3 has 15 residues.